This is a list of T cell receptor beta chains from one sample in a study of T cell changes during pregnancy in multiple sclerosis. Here immunoSEQ multiplex PCR was the method, and the copy in TCRdb shows in-frame clones only, minus some. The table includes around 15,000 clones, roughly 80% detected once. The specimen comprised CD8+ T cells from peripheral blood mononuclear cells, sampled in the third trimester of pregnancy. Every receptor here comes from a female donor in good health, enrolled as a control in a pregnancy study. Each CDR3 is given with its conserved first and last residue. The D gene is left open where the match is weak. Clone size is stated in some rows and not others, as once, few, many or a class when expanded.

>.|.|TRBJ2-7|TRBV5-1
CASSWDTERGSYEQYF
TGCGCCAGCAGCTGGGACACGGAGAGAGGCTCCTACGAGCAGTACTTC
>medium-sized|TRBD1|TRBJ1-1|TRBV4-3
CASSQDIPRTGWMNTEAFF
TGCGCCAGCAGCCAAGATATCCCCCGGACAGGATGGATGAACACTGAAGCTTTCTTT
>.|TRBD1|TRBJ1-4|TRBV2
CASGDRGNEKLFF
TGTGCCAGCGGGGACAGGGGAAATGAAAAACTGTTTTTT
>.|TRBD1|TRBJ1-6|TRBV30
CACSGTGNSSPLHF
TGTGCCTGTTCCGGGACAGGGAATTCTTCACCCCTCCACTTT
>.|.|TRBJ1-1|TRBV19
CASSIAQGGTEAFF
TGTGCCAGTAGTATAGCGCAGGGCGGCACTGAAGCTTTCTTT
>.|TRBD1|TRBJ1-1|TRBV19
CASTKTHFDRDNTEAFF
TGTGCCAGTACTAAAACCCACTTTGACAGGGACAACACTGAAGCTTTCTTT
>.|.|TRBJ1-1|TRBV6-6
CAIQGGYTEAFF
TGTGCCATCCAGGGAGGGTACACTGAAGCTTTCTTT
>.|TRBD1|TRBJ2-5|TRBV19
CASSPSTGWETQYF
TGTGCCAGTAGTCCCTCGACAGGGTGGGAGACCCAGTACTTC
>once|.|TRBJ2-3|TRBV6-5
CASSYSSTDTQYF
TGTGCCAGCAGTTACTCTTCTACAGATACGCAGTATTTT
>.|.|TRBJ2-7|TRBV5-4
CASSSHRDTGYEQYF
TGTGCCAGCAGCTCCCACCGGGACACCGGCTACGAGCAGTACTTC